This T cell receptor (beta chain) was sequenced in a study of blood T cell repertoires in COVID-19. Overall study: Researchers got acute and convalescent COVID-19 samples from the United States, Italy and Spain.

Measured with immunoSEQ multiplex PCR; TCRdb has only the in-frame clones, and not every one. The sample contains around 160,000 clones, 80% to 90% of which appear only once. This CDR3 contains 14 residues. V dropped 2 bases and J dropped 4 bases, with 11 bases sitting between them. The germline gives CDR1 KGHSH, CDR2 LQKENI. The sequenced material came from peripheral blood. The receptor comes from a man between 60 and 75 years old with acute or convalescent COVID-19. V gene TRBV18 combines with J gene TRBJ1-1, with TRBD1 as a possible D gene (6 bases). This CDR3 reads CASSPGGGPTEAFF. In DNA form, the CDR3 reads TGTGCCAGCTCACCAGGGGGGGGGCCCACTGAAGCTTTCTTT.